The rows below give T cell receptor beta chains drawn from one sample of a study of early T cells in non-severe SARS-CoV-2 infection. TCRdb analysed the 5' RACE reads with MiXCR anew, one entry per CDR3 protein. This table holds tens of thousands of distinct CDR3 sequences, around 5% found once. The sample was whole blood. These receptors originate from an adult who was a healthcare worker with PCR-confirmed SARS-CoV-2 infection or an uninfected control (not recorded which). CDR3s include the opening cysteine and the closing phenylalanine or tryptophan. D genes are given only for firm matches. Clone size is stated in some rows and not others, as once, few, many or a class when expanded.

TGTGCCACCGGGACAGGGTCCTACGAGCAGTACTTC	CATGTGSYEQYF	TRBV5-4	TRBJ2-7	TRBD1	few
TGTGCCATCAGTGACGAAGGGTATAGCAATCAGCCCCAGCATTTT	CAISDEGYSNQPQHF	TRBV10-3	TRBJ1-5	NA	many
TGTGCCAGCAGTGAAGCGCTTGTAATCGGAAACACCATATATTTT	CASSEALVIGNTIYF	TRBV6-1	TRBJ1-3	NA	many
TGTGCCTGGAGTGTTGGCGGGAGGGGGAATGAGCAGTTCTTC	CAWSVGGRGNEQFF	TRBV30	TRBJ2-1	TRBD2	many
TGTGCCAGCAGCTTAGATCGCCGGGAAGCGGGGTATAGCAATGAGCAGTTCTTC	CASSLDRREAGYSNEQFF	TRBV11-2	TRBJ2-1	TRBD2	few
TGTGCCAGCAGCCATACTACTAGCGGGACCTACAATGAGCAGTTCTTC	CASSHTTSGTYNEQFF	TRBV4-2	TRBJ2-1	TRBD2	few
TGTGCCAGCAGTTACACGGGCGGGAGAGACGAGCAGTACTTC	CASSYTGGRDEQYF	TRBV6-6	TRBJ2-7	TRBD2	many
TGTGCCAGCAGTGAAGTAGGGACTAGCAATCAGCCCCAGCATTTT	CASSEVGTSNQPQHF	TRBV6-1	TRBJ1-5	NA	many
TGTGCCAGCAGTTACTCCTATCCGGGACAGGGGTATTCGAACACTGAAGCTTTCTTT	CASSYSYPGQGYSNTEAFF	TRBV6-5	TRBJ1-1	TRBD1	many
TGTGCCAGCGTCGGAAGGGGACTCCTGTTTTTT	CASVGRGLLFF	TRBV11-3	TRBJ2-2	NA	many
TGTGCCAGCAGTTACCTCCCTGACAGGGGAAGCAATCAGCCCCAGCATTTT	CASSYLPDRGSNQPQHF	TRBV6-2/TRBV6-3	TRBJ1-5	TRBD1	many
TGTGCCAGCTCTGCGGGAGAGCCACGAGATACGCAGTATTTT	CASSAGEPRDTQYF	TRBV18	TRBJ2-3	TRBD2	NA
TGTGCCAGCAGCGGGTCCCCTGGGGCCTACGAGCAGTACTTC	CASSGSPGAYEQYF	TRBV5-8	TRBJ2-7	NA	NA
TGTGCCAGCAGCGGGGACCCGGGGAATCAGCCCCAGCATTTT	CASSGDPGNQPQHF	TRBV3-1	TRBJ1-5	NA	many
TGTGCCAGCAGTTTAAAATATGGGATTGAAGCTTTCTTT	CASSLKYGIEAFF	TRBV27	TRBJ1-1	NA	NA
TGTGCCAGCAGTGACGGGTCCTGGGGCACTGAAGCTTTCTTT	CASSDGSWGTEAFF	TRBV6-1	TRBJ1-1	NA	many
TGTGCTAGTGGCCCGACAGGGGTCGAGACCCAGTACTTC	CASGPTGVETQYF	TRBV12-5	TRBJ2-5	TRBD1	NA
TGTGCCAGCAGTTTCGGGACAGGGGGCGCAGATGGAACCGGGGAGCTGTTTTTT	CASSFGTGGADGTGELFF	TRBV12-3/TRBV12-4	TRBJ2-2	TRBD1	medium-sized
TGTGCCACTGCACTAGCGGGAGCGATGGATACGCAGTATTTT	CATALAGAMDTQYF	TRBV24-1	TRBJ2-3	TRBD2	many
TGTGCCAGCTCACTAGGCGGAAAAGAGACCCAGTACTTC	CASSLGGKETQYF	TRBV18	TRBJ2-5	NA	few
TGTGCCAGCACCTCTGCCGGGACTGCCCACTCCTACAATGAGCAGTTCTTC	CASTSAGTAHSYNEQFF	TRBV28	TRBJ2-1	NA	many
TGTGCCAGCTCACCTGACATGAACACTGAAGCTTTCTTT	CASSPDMNTEAFF	TRBV18	TRBJ1-1	NA	many
TGTGCCAGCAGCCGGGGCGGCCCGAATAGCAATCAGCCCCAGCATTTT	CASSRGGPNSNQPQHF	TRBV5-6	TRBJ1-5	NA	many
TGTGCCTCTGGACCGAACACCGGGGAGCTGTTTTTT	CASGPNTGELFF	TRBV7-9	TRBJ2-2	NA	NA
TGTGCAAGTCGCTTCATTAGCGGGGGGGCGAGTACGCAGTATTTT	CASRFISGGASTQYF	TRBV12-2	TRBJ2-3	NA	few
TGTGCCAGCAGCCCAGGAGCGGCGGGAGTCAAGTACTTC	CASSPGAAGVKYF	TRBV11-2	TRBJ2-7	TRBD2	few
TGTGCCAGCAGTTATGGGCACGAGCAGTACTTC	CASSYGHEQYF	TRBV27	TRBJ2-7	NA	many
TGTGCCAGCAGCTCCACCGGGACCGAGAATAACTATGGCTACACCTTC	CASSSTGTENNYGYTF	TRBV7-9	TRBJ1-2	NA	NA
TGCAGTGCTAGAGATTCTAGCGGGGGGGGCAATTATTACGAGCAGTACTTC	CSARDSSGGGNYYEQYF	TRBV20-1	TRBJ2-7	TRBD2	many
TGTGCCAGCAGCTGGACAGGGGGCACAGATACGCAGTATTTT	CASSWTGGTDTQYF	TRBV7-6	TRBJ2-3	TRBD1	NA
TGTGCCATCAGGCCGGGAGGGAACACCGGGGAGCTGTTTTTT	CAIRPGGNTGELFF	TRBV10-3	TRBJ2-2	TRBD2	many
TGTGCCATCAGGGGTATCGATAGGGGCACTGAAGCTTTCTTT	CAIRGIDRGTEAFF	TRBV10-3	TRBJ1-1	NA	many
TGTGCCAGCAGCTTATGGGCTAGCGGAATAGATACGCAGTATTTT	CASSLWASGIDTQYF	TRBV7-2	TRBJ2-3	TRBD2	medium-sized
TGTGCCAGCAGCCGGGGTACCAGCCACGAGCAGTACTTC	CASSRGTSHEQYF	TRBV2	TRBJ2-7	NA	many
TGTGCCACCAGTGATTCGGCTATTCGCGAGCAGTACTTC	CATSDSAIREQYF	TRBV24-1	TRBJ2-7	NA	many
TGTGCCAGCAGTTATCTAGCGGGGGGATCCCAAGAGACCCAGTACTTC	CASSYLAGGSQETQYF	TRBV7-2	TRBJ2-5	TRBD2	few
TGTGTCAGCAGCCAAGACACCAGGTTGGGCGAGCAGTACTTC	CVSSQDTRLGEQYF	TRBV3-1	TRBJ2-7	NA	few
TGTGCCACCAGCCTCCTTAGCGGGGCGGGGGAGCAGTACTTC	CATSLLSGAGEQYF	TRBV12-3/TRBV12-4	TRBJ2-7	TRBD2	NA
TGCAGCTCAAAAGCGGGTTACACAGATACGCAGTATTTT	CSSKAGYTDTQYF	TRBV29-1	TRBJ2-3	NA	NA
TGTGCCAGCAGCCAAGTTTTTGCACAGGGAAACACCGGGGAGCTGTTTTTT	CASSQVFAQGNTGELFF	TRBV4-2	TRBJ2-2	NA	many
TGTGCCAGCAGCCAAGATGGGACAGGGATCTCAGATACGCAGTATTTT	CASSQDGTGISDTQYF	TRBV3-1	TRBJ2-3	TRBD1	NA
TGTGCCAGTAGTGTGGGACAGTTCAATCAGCCCCAGCATTTT	CASSVGQFNQPQHF	TRBV19	TRBJ1-5	TRBD1	many
TGCAGTGCCCCCGCTGTGGTGGGCTACACCTTC	CSAPAVVGYTF	TRBV20-1	TRBJ1-2	NA	NA
TGTGCCAGTAGTACCACAGGGGCGCAAGAGACCCAGTACTTC	CASSTTGAQETQYF	TRBV19	TRBJ2-5	TRBD1	NA
TGTGCCAGCAGTTTATGGACAGGGGGCGCGAACTATGGCTACACCTTC	CASSLWTGGANYGYTF	TRBV28	TRBJ1-2	TRBD1	many
TGTGCCAGCAGCTCGTTAGCGGGAGGGACCCTCAATGAGCAGTTCTTC	CASSSLAGGTLNEQFF	TRBV5-6	TRBJ2-1	TRBD2	many
TGTGCCAGCAGCCTTAGGGTCGGCGGAAGTCTTGGAAACACCATATATTTT	CASSLRVGGSLGNTIYF	TRBV7-2	TRBJ1-3	NA	NA
TGTGCCAGCAGTGTGGCGAGCTCTGGGGCCAACGTCCTGACTTTC	CASSVASSGANVLTF	TRBV12-3/TRBV12-4	TRBJ2-6	NA	NA